This TCR beta chain stems from a study of esophageal squamous cell carcinoma under preoperative chemotherapy. Germline V gives CDR1 MNHNS, CDR2 SASEGT. V lost 7 bases to trimming and J lost 2 bases, with 15 bases between them. The CDR3 has 15 amino acids. TCRdb itself ran the PCR reads through MiXCR, one entry per CDR3 protein. The table has roughly 30,000 distinct CDR3 sequences, roughly 48% seen once. Time point: before preoperative PTX-NDP chemotherapy. Preoperative chemotherapy with paclitaxel-nedaplatin was given to patients before surgery. This clonotype was recorded a few times. Collection took place from a patient given preoperative chemotherapy. The chain employs TRBV6-1 and TRBJ1-5; a weak D match, TRBD1 (5 bases). This receptor was obtained from a human donor with esophageal squamous cell carcinoma. The donor label of this sample is uncertain. The CDR3 DNA reads as TGTGCCAGCAAACAGGAAGATAATGGCAATCAGCCCCAGCATTTT. It encodes CASKQEDNGNQPQHF.